This T cell receptor beta chain originates from a study of blood T cells in healthy people across ages. The authors ran a second PCR of about 7 to 11 cycles using a sample-barcoded 5' primer and a J-beta primer mix. Via MiXCR, TCRdb re-called the 5' RACE reads, giving one row per CDR3 protein. The sample carries about 1,500,000 distinct CDR3 sequences, around two fifths recorded once. V shed 0 bases, J shed 3 bases, and the junction held 5 bases outside the gene matches. Germline lookup yields CDR1 SGHRS and CDR2 YFSETQ. The length of the CDR3 is 15 residues. This TCR came from a woman aged 18-35 years in good health. The rearrangement uses TRBV5-1 and TRBJ2-7, with 8 bases fitting TRBD1. Sequencing input: blood. DNA for the CDR3: TGCGCCAGCAGCTTGGCACGCAGGGGGCTCTACGAGCAGTACTTC. Amino acid sequence: CASSLARRGLYEQYF.